What follows are 29 T cell receptor beta chains derived from one specimen sequenced in a study of blood T cell repertoires in COVID-19. Generated by immunoSEQ multiplex PCR, the TCRdb table keeps only in-frame clones and is missing some. The sample consists of about 200,000 clones, around 84% of them appearing once. Sequences were obtained from peripheral blood. The receptors originated from a human donor in a cohort sampled during active COVID-19.

The CDR3: CASTSGDRGNEQYF. In DNA, the CDR3 is TGTGCCAGCACCTCAGGGGACAGGGGAAACGAGCAGTACTTC. This chain connects TRBV28 to TRBJ2-7, with 10 nucleotides matching TRBD1. Germline V gene data show CDR1 as MDHEN and CDR2 as SYDVKM. The CDR3 spans 14 residues. The trim removed 7 bases at V and 5 bases at J, leaving 8 bases unmatched.

This clone was picked up one time. V usage is TRBV2 and J usage is TRBJ1-2; the match to TRBD1 covers 8 bases. Germline values: CDR1 SNHLY, CDR2 FYNNEI. The CDR3 extends over 15 amino acids. Trimming took 7 bases from V and 4 from J; bases not matched to a gene: 11. This CDR3 reads CASTQTGVLRYGYTF. DNA of the CDR3: TGTGCCAGCACGCAGACAGGGGTCCTCCGCTATGGCTACACCTTC.

CDR3 DNA sequence: TGTGCCAGCAGGGGGGACAGGGCTTTCCTGGGTGAGCAGTTCTTC. It translates to CASRGDRAFLGEQFF. The chain couples TRBV6-5 to TRBJ2-1; 9 positions agree with TRBD1. The CDR3 length is 15 residues. Germline V gene data show CDR1 as MNHEY and CDR2 as SVGAGI. J gave up 9 bases and V 6 bases, and 12 bases lay outside the gene matches.

V is TRBV16 and J is TRBJ2-7; no reliable D call. Germline V gives CDR1 KGHSY, CDR2 FQNENV. Trimming cost V 4 bases and J 3 bases, with 16 bases left between them. CDR3 length equals 15 residues. The DNA of the CDR3 is TGTGCCAGCAGCCGAAACCCGGGTATTTACTACGAGCAGTACTTC. Encoded protein: CASSRNPGIYYEQYF.

The V and J genes are TRBV27 and TRBJ2-2; 11 nucleotides line up with TRBD2. The germline gives CDR1 MNHEY, CDR2 SMNVEV (reference sequence). The J segment lost 5 bases and the V segment lost 5 bases, leaving 4 bases of the junction unmatched. The length of the CDR3 is 15 residues. For the CDR3, the DNA is TGTGCCAGCAGTCCAAGACTAGCGGGGACCGGGGAGCTGTTTTTT. Translation gives CASSPRLAGTGELFF.

The gene calls are TRBV11-2 and TRBJ2-7, with TRBD1 matching over 8 bases. Germline-derived CDR1 and CDR2 are SGHAT and FQNNGV. J gave up 2 bases and V 4 bases, and 10 bases lay outside the gene matches. The CDR3 sequence is 16 residues long. The CDR3 region is CASSSKDRAIPYEQYF. CDR3 sequence (DNA): TGTGCCAGCAGCTCGAAGGACAGGGCTATTCCCTACGAGCAGTACTTC.

This chain uses TRBV5-6 with TRBJ2-7; tentative D call: TRBD1 (6 bases). Deletions cut 0 bases from V and 0 bases from J, with 13 bases between. Germline CDR1 SGHDT, CDR2 YYEEEE. This CDR3 region has 16 residues. The CDR3 nucleotides read TGTGCCAGCAGCTTGGCCCTGGGGACACGCTCCTACGAGCAGTACTTC. The encoded protein is CASSLALGTRSYEQYF.

The count of this clone is one. V gene TRBV2 combines with J gene TRBJ2-1, with TRBD2 matching 14 bases. The V segment lost 7 bases and the J segment 7 bases; nucleotides outside the gene matches: 9. The CDR3 extends over 16 amino acids. Germline CDR1 and CDR2: SNHLY and FYNNEI. This CDR3 reads CASMGLGTSGRNEQFF. The CDR3 DNA sequence: TGTGCCAGCATGGGCTTGGGGACTAGCGGGAGAAATGAGCAGTTCTTC. The full variable domain, its missing parts supplied by reference TRBV2 and TRBJ2-1, is EPEVTQTPSHQVTQMGQEVILRCVPISNHLYFYWYRQILGQKVEFLVSFYNNEISEKSEIFDDQFSVERPDGSNFTLKIRSTKLEDSAMYFCASMGLGTSGRNEQFFGPGTRLTVL.

The genes are TRBV3-1 (or the pseudogene TRBV3-2) and TRBJ2-5; 7 bases fit TRBD1. The CDR3 has 15 amino acids. Germline CDR1 and CDR2: LGHDT and YNNKEL (reference sequence). Losses at the gene ends were 3 bases for V and 2 bases for J; bases not matched to a gene: 6. This CDR3 is CASSHRGKGQETQYF. The CDR3 DNA sequence: TGTGCCAGCAGCCACAGGGGGAAGGGGCAAGAGACCCAGTACTTC.

The chain combines TRBV5-6 with TRBJ1-6; no reliable D call. The CDR3 extends over 12 amino acids. Trimming pared 0 bases from V and 9 bases from J, leaving 4 bases between. Germline assignment: CDR1 SGHDT and CDR2 YYEEEE. DNA of the CDR3: TGTGCCAGCAGCTTGGGGAGTTCACCCCTCCACTTT. Translating gives CASSLGSSPLHF.

The chain is built from TRBV5-5 and TRBJ1-4; no clear D. Per germline, CDR1 SGHKS and CDR2 YYEKEE (reference sequence). The CDR3 spans 16 residues. V was cut by 1 base and J by 1 base, with 11 bases left in between. The CDR3 bases are TGTGCCAGCAGCTTGCCAGGTTTGGAAACTAATGAAAAACTGTTTTTT. This gives the protein CASSLPGLETNEKLFF.

The CDR3 nucleotides read TGTGCCAGCAGGGCTAGTCCAGCCAGAGGTGGCAATCAGCCCCAGCATTTT. It is translated as CASRASPARGGNQPQHF. The V call is TRBV28, the J call TRBJ1-5; D not resolved. Trimming shortened V by 6 bases and J by 2 bases, and 20 bases separated the two germline ends. The CDR3 spans 17 residues. The germline V gene has CDR1 MDHEN and CDR2 SYDVKM. The variable domain in full, completed from reference TRBV28 and TRBJ1-5, reads DVKVTQSSRYLVKRTGEKVFLECVQDMDHENMFWYRQDPGLGLRLIYFSYDVKMKEKGDIPEGYSVSREKKERFSLILESASTNQTSMYLCASRASPARGGNQPQHFGDGTRLSIL.

This clone was detected only once. The genes are TRBV5-1 and TRBJ2-5; 15 bases line up with TRBD2. V was clipped by 3 bases and J by 0 bases; unmatched bases: 3. The CDR3 is 17 amino acids. Germline V gene sequence: CDR1 SGHRS, CDR2 YFSETQ. The CDR3 sequence: CASSSGLAGGYQETQYF. The DNA for the CDR3 is TGCGCCAGCAGCTCCGGACTAGCGGGAGGGTACCAAGAGACCCAGTACTTC.

This clone was seen a few times. The chain joins TRBV4-1 to TRBJ1-1, with D maybe TRBD1 (6 bases). This CDR3 spans 18 amino acids. V shed 1 base and J shed 0 bases, with 18 bases lying between them. In germline, CDR1 is MGHRA, CDR2 YSYEKL. CDR3 sequence: CASSQAFQGTAMNTEAFF. The CDR3 DNA sequence: TGCGCCAGCAGCCAAGCCTTCCAGGGGACCGCAATGAACACTGAAGCTTTCTTT.

This rearrangement joins TRBV28 to TRBJ2-7; a possible D gene is TRBD2 (6 bases). This CDR3 spans 12 amino acids. The germline CDR1 and CDR2 sequences are MDHEN and SYDVKM. V lost 3 bases and J lost 5, with 8 bases in between. CDR3 amino acids: CASSFAGNEQYF. In DNA form, the CDR3 reads TGTGCCAGCAGTTTTGCGGGAAACGAGCAGTACTTC.

The chain carries TRBV12-5 and TRBJ2-5, with 7 nucleotides matching TRBD2. CDR1 is LGHNT, CDR2 FRNRAP, per germline. This CDR3 contains 17 residues. With V trimmed by 1 base and J by 5 bases, 13 bases remained unmatched. CDR3 nucleotides: TGTGCTAGTGGTTTGGCTCTAGGGAGGGGCGCCCGGGAGACCCAGTACTTC. It is translated as CASGLALGRGARETQYF.

The chain uses TRBV14 and TRBJ1-2, with TRBD1 as a possible D gene (5 bases). V lost 5 bases and J lost 8, with 18 bases in between. This CDR3 comprises 14 residues. Germline V gene data show CDR1 as SGHDN and CDR2 as FVKESK. This CDR3 is CASSSQVGRGGYTF. CDR3 sequence (DNA): TGTGCCAGCAGCTCACAAGTGGGTAGGGGAGGCTACACCTTC.

The chain links TRBV19 to TRBJ1-1; 9 bases match TRBD1. Germline assignment: CDR1 LNHDA and CDR2 SQIVND (reference sequence). The V gene end was trimmed by 3 bases and the J gene end by 1 base; junction bases not matched to a gene: 12. The CDR3 is 18 residues long. The CDR3 sequence is CASSILHHRGRRNTEAFF. The CDR3 nucleotides read TGTGCCAGTAGTATCCTTCACCACAGGGGGCGAAGGAACACTGAAGCTTTCTTT.

This chain connects TRBV5-8 to TRBJ2-7, with D uncertain. The CDR3 contains 13 residues. V was cut by 3 bases and J by 3 bases, with 10 bases left in between. Germline V gene data show CDR1 as SGHTS and CDR2 as YDEGEE. CDR3 protein: CASSSDISYEQYF. The CDR3 region has the DNA TGTGCCAGCAGCTCCGACATAAGCTACGAGCAGTACTTC.

V gene TRBV28 combines with J gene TRBJ2-1, with 7 bases fitting TRBD2. The CDR3 is made up of 17 amino acids. Germline CDR1 reads MDHEN; CDR2 reads SYDVKM. V was pared by 6 bases and J by 3 bases, with 14 bases of the junction left unmatched. This CDR3 is CASSSWGGSKGYNEQFF. For the CDR3, the DNA is TGTGCCAGCAGCTCCTGGGGCGGGAGTAAGGGCTACAATGAGCAGTTCTTC. Together with reference TRBV28 and TRBJ2-1, the CDR3 gives the full variable domain: DVKVTQSSRYLVKRTGEKVFLECVQDMDHENMFWYRQDPGLGLRLIYFSYDVKMKEKGDIPEGYSVSREKKERFSLILESASTNQTSMYLCASSSWGGSKGYNEQFFGPGTRLTVL.

This chain connects TRBV19 to TRBJ2-7; TRBD1 aligns across 7 bases. The CDR3 consists of 14 residues. J gave up 3 bases and V 3 bases, and 5 bases lay outside the gene matches. Germline V lookup: CDR1 LNHDA, CDR2 SQIVND (reference sequence). CDR3 coding DNA: TGTGCCAGTAGTATCGGCAGGGGGAACTACGAGCAGTACTTC. It yields the protein CASSIGRGNYEQYF.

This clone was seen just once. This sequence joins TRBV21-1 and TRBJ2-7; no check of the table's D call, TRBD2, against the DNA was made. TRBV21-1 is reported as a pseudogene. This CDR3 is 12 amino acids long. Here the CDR3 reads CASGPGGYEQYF. The CDR3 coding sequence is TGTGCCAGCGGCCCGGGGGGGTACGAGCAGTACTTC.

V usage is TRBV2 and J usage is TRBJ1-1; perhaps TRBD1 as D (5 bases). With 9 bases removed from V and 0 bases from J, the gap between germline ends came to 11 bases. Germline V lookup: CDR1 SNHLY, CDR2 FYNNEI. The CDR3 is 13 residues long. CDR3 loop: CASTKGLNTEAFF. CDR3 sequence (DNA): TGTGCCAGTACGAAGGGGCTGAACACTGAAGCTTTCTTT.

This rearrangement joins TRBV29-1 to TRBJ2-7; TRBD1 might be the D (5 bases). From germline, CDR1 is SQVTM and CDR2 ANQGSEA. V lost 3 bases and J 3 bases, leaving 6 bases between the germline ends. CDR3 length: 11 residues. The CDR3 coding sequence is TGCAGCGTTGATCAGGGCTACGAGCAGTACTTC. This translates into CSVDQGYEQYF.

The chain carries TRBV5-1 and TRBJ1-1, with D perhaps TRBD1 (6 bases). This CDR3 has 19 residues. Trimming shortened V by 4 bases and J by 7 bases, and 32 bases separated the two germline ends. Germline-derived CDR1 and CDR2 are SGHRS and YFSETQ. The CDR3 DNA follows: TGCGCCAGCAGCCGGTTAATCTTAACGGGACAAAGGGTGGGGATTGAAGCTTTCTTT. It yields the protein CASSRLILTGQRVGIEAFF.

The rearrangement joins TRBV5-1 to TRBJ2-1, with 7 bases matching TRBD2. Germline values: CDR1 SGHRS, CDR2 YFSETQ. The CDR3 covers 15 residues. V trimming: 3 bases; J trimming: 6 bases; junction bases outside the gene matches: 9. For the CDR3, the DNA is TGCGCCAGCAGCTCGGGATCTAGCGGCCTCAATGAGCAGTTCTTC. Translation: CASSSGSSGLNEQFF.

V and J are TRBV27 and TRBJ2-3; 7 nucleotides match TRBD1. The CDR3 runs to 14 residues. J lost 5 bases, V lost 6 bases, and 8 bases had no gene match. Germline assignment: CDR1 MNHEY and CDR2 SMNVEV (reference sequence). The CDR3 region is CASRTDRMLDTQYF. The CDR3 DNA reads TGTGCCAGCAGGACGGACAGGATGTTAGATACGCAGTATTTT.

This clone was detected once. The rearrangement links TRBV12-5 to TRBJ2-1; possible D gene TRBD1, 5 bases. Germline values: CDR1 LGHNT, CDR2 FRNRAP. V was trimmed by 0 bases and J by 3 bases, leaving 21 bases between them. The CDR3 length is 19 residues. The CDR3 loop reads CASGLVLTSQVRDYNEQFF. The CDR3 DNA reads TGTGCTAGTGGTTTGGTACTTACGAGCCAAGTCAGGGACTACAATGAGCAGTTCTTC.

The rearrangement uses TRBV3-1 (or the pseudogene TRBV3-2) and TRBJ2-3; 8 nucleotides line up with TRBD1. This CDR3 region has 15 residues. J gave up 3 bases and V 4 bases, and 6 bases lay outside the gene matches. Germline V lookup: CDR1 LGHDT, CDR2 YNNKEL (reference sequence). This chain's CDR3 is CASSRGQGRTDTQYF. In nucleotides, the CDR3 is TGTGCCAGCAGCCGAGGACAGGGTAGGACAGATACGCAGTATTTT.